In this sample, the clone carrying this T cell receptor beta chain turned up many times. The sample originates from a study of T cells of healthy individuals. Via MiXCR, TCRdb re-called the 5' RACE reads, giving one row per CDR3 protein. Counted here are roughly 76,000 distinct CDR3 sequences, around 5.1% occurring once; the ten biggest clones make up 7% to 9%. V lost 6 bases, J lost 3 bases, and 5 bases stayed unmatched. Germline lookup yields CDR1 SQVTM and CDR2 ANQGSEA. CDR3 length: 13 amino acids. The J gene is TRBJ2-3, the V gene TRBV29-1; TRBD2 agrees at 8 bases. The sequence was collected from a female donor in good health. The CDR3 DNA sequence: TGCAGCGTCCAGACTAGCGCAACAGATACGCAGTATTTT. It encodes CSVQTSATDTQYF.